The following is a TCR beta chain sequence with its context. The antigen is unknown. With 600 to 700 ng used per sample, the template was genomic DNA from bulk tumor. Several far-apart biopsies were taken per primary tumor during surgery. Patients underwent curative surgery for non-small cell lung cancer (untreated and newly diagnosed). Multiplex PCR amplified TCR beta CDR3 with 32 V and 13 J primers. TCRdb recomputed calls from the multiplex PCR reads with MiXCR, one row per CDR3 protein. The repertoire holds around 30,000 distinct CDR3 sequences, with 25% to 30% as singletons. This entry comes from a study of immune heterogeneity within non-small cell lung tumors. Study-level background: Histology included several squamous cell carcinomas, under 11 non-squamous carcinomas and 1 unspecified tumor. General study results and limits: Local tumor mutational burden, with an R of approximately 0.36, correlated moderately but significantly with local T-cell clonality. While identical dominant CDR3 beta clonotypes recurred across tumor sites within a patient, high-frequency clones unique to individual sites also appeared. The high-frequency T-cell receptor beta clonotypes mostly did not match up between individual patients.

The V gene end was trimmed by 4 bases and the J gene end by 7 bases; junction bases not matched to a gene: 4. The CDR3 totals 14 residues. Germline-derived CDR1 and CDR2 are SGHRS and YFSETQ. The receptor was isolated from a middle-aged man with non-small cell lung cancer. Sequencing was done on a sample of lung tumor tissue. The chain carries TRBV5-1 and TRBJ1-4, with 10 bases identical to TRBD1. The CDR3 bases are TGCGCCAGCAGCACGACAGGGGGCCTTGAAAAACTGTTTTTT. This sequence encodes CASSTTGGLEKLFF.